The next 22 T cell receptor beta chains were all read from a single sample in a study of early T cells in non-severe SARS-CoV-2 infection. TCRdb recomputed calls from the 5' RACE reads with MiXCR, one row per CDR3 protein. The sample carries approximately 71,000 distinct CDR3 sequences, around 10% recorded once. The sequenced material came from whole blood. The receptors originated from an adult who was a healthcare worker with PCR-confirmed SARS-CoV-2 infection or an uninfected control (not recorded which).

The rearrangement links TRBV20-1 to TRBJ1-5; D gene uncertain. Germline CDR1 and CDR2: DFQATT and SNEGSKA (reference sequence). V lost 0 bases and J lost 0, with 6 bases in between. This CDR3 spans 14 amino acids. CDR3 DNA: TGCAGTGCTAGAGACAAGAATAGCAATCAGCCCCAGCATTTT. It is translated as CSARDKNSNQPQHF.

This clonotype was observed a few times. The DNA for the CDR3 is TGCGCCAGCAGTTGGGGGGCAGGAAACACCATATATTTT. Its translation: CASSWGAGNTIYF. The rearrangement links TRBV10-2 to TRBJ1-3, with a tentative D call TRBD1 (6 bases). CDR1 WSHSY and CDR2 SAAADI come from the germline V gene. V was trimmed by 5 bases and J by 4 bases, leaving 9 bases between them. This CDR3 has 13 amino acids.

This chain connects TRBV7-8 to TRBJ2-5, with 10 positions matching TRBD2. The ends lost 8 bases at V and 5 bases at J; junction bases unmatched: 11. CDR1 is SGHVS, CDR2 FQNEAQ, per germline. There are 15 residues in the CDR3. The CDR3 bases are TGTGCCAGCGGGGGGGGTAGCGGGAGGAGCGAGACCCAGTACTTC. Amino acid sequence: CASGGGSGRSETQYF.

This clonotype occurred a few times. The chain carries TRBV6-2 or TRBV6-3 and TRBJ2-3, with a possible D match to TRBD2 (5 bases). This CDR3 is 15 amino acids long. Germline-derived CDR1 and CDR2 are MNHEY and SVGEGT. V lost 3 bases and J lost 2, with 12 bases in between. The CDR3 loop reads CASSYGRANTDTQYF. CDR3 nucleotides: TGTGCCAGCAGTTATGGGCGGGCGAACACAGATACGCAGTATTTT.

In this sample, this clonotype turned up a few times. CDR3 in DNA: TGTGCCAGCAGCTCCGGAGGAGCGGGGAAAAACATTCAGTACTTC. Translating gives CASSSGGAGKNIQYF. This chain joins TRBV7-9 and TRBJ2-4; TRBD2 matches at 7 bases. This CDR3 comprises 15 residues. Trimming cost V 4 bases and J 4 bases; bases outside gene matches: 7. Germline V gives CDR1 SEHNR, CDR2 FQNEAQ (reference sequence).

The chain recombines TRBV12-3 or TRBV12-4 with TRBJ1-1; the D gene is possibly TRBD1 (5 bases). The CDR3 totals 15 residues. V gave up 7 bases and J gave up 4 bases, with 19 bases separating them. The chain's CDR3 is CASTLTGARGTEAFF. The CDR3 DNA reads TGTGCCAGCACCCTCACCGGGGCTAGGGGCACTGAAGCTTTCTTT.

This clonotype occurred once. Germline is not matched at one junction end, which may reflect a read error. V is TRBV5-5 and J is TRBJ2-1; 9 nucleotides match TRBD1. The CDR3 covers 14 residues. The germline V gene has CDR1 SGHKS and CDR2 YYEKEE (reference sequence). The CDR3 protein is CVSNSGTGYNEQFF. The CDR3 nucleotides are TGTGTCAGCAACTCCGGGACAGGGTACAATGAGCAGTTCTTC.

CDR3 sequence (DNA): TGTGCCAGCATCCTCACCCGGACAGAGAACTACGAGCAGTACTTC. It codes for CASILTRTENYEQYF. V gene TRBV11-2 combines with J gene TRBJ2-7; D is possibly TRBD1 (6 bases). Germline V gene lookup returns CDR1 SGHAT and CDR2 FQNNGV. With 7 bases removed from V and 3 bases from J, the gap between germline ends came to 19 bases. This CDR3 has 15 amino acids.

This clonotype has just a few counts. This chain links TRBV9 with TRBJ2-3; D gene uncertain. V was cut by 0 bases and J by 1 base, with 6 bases left in between. Germline V gene sequence: CDR1 SGDLS, CDR2 YYNGEE. CDR3 length: 14 residues. CDR3: CASSVAAGTDTQYF. In nucleotides, the CDR3 is TGTGCCAGCAGCGTAGCGGCGGGCACAGATACGCAGTATTTT.

This clonotype was seen only a few times. V usage is TRBV29-1 and J usage is TRBJ2-7; D tentatively reads TRBD1 or TRBD2 (5 bases each). CDR3 length: 13 amino acids. V lost 2 bases and J lost 2, with 10 bases in between. From germline, CDR1 is SQVTM and CDR2 ANQGSEA. CDR3 bases: TGCAGCGTTGAAACGGGGACCCCCTACGAGCAGTACTTC. Translating it yields CSVETGTPYEQYF.

This clonotype was picked up many times. This CDR3 reads CSGKGPILYEQYF. CDR3 in DNA: TGCAGTGGGAAGGGGCCTATACTCTACGAGCAGTACTTC. The chain employs TRBV20-1 and TRBJ2-7; the D gene is possibly TRBD1 (5 bases). The CDR3 is 13 residues long. Germline V gives CDR1 DFQATT, CDR2 SNEGSKA (reference sequence). V lost 7 bases to trimming and J lost 3 bases, with 16 bases between them.

The chain is built from TRBV18 and TRBJ1-2, with unresolved D. The CDR3 is 15 residues long. V lost 2 bases to trimming and J lost 1 base, with 11 bases between them. Germline values: CDR1 KGHSH, CDR2 LQKENI. CDR3 sequence (DNA): TGTGCCAGCTCACCAGGCACATGGAATAACTATGGCTACACCTTC. Its translation: CASSPGTWNNYGYTF.

The chain joins TRBV5-4 to TRBJ1-6; D is unresolved. The CDR3 sequence is 15 residues long. Germline assignment: CDR1 SGHNT and CDR2 YYREEE (reference sequence). Trimming stripped 4 bases from V and 3 bases from J, with 11 bases between. The CDR3 DNA is TGTGCCAGCAGCCTAGAGAACAACTATAATTCACCCCTCCACTTT. Amino acid sequence: CASSLENNYNSPLHF.

The chain joins TRBV30 to TRBJ1-2; D is possibly TRBD1 (6 bases). Between the trimmed V and J ends, which lost 2 bases and 4 bases, there was a span of 11 bases. CDR1 is GTSNPN, CDR2 SVGIG, per germline (reference sequence). The CDR3 is 13 residues long. Here the CDR3 reads CAWSRGAGYGYTF. CDR3 nucleotide sequence: TGTGCCTGGAGTAGGGGGGCTGGCTATGGCTACACCTTC.

This clonotype was seen a few times. The CDR3 DNA reads as TGTGCTAGTGGTTTGTCGACGGTGAACACTGAAGCTTTCTTT. Translated, it gives CASGLSTVNTEAFF. The V call is TRBV12-5, the J call TRBJ1-1, with D uncertain. Germline values: CDR1 LGHNT, CDR2 FRNRAP. Trimming pared 2 bases from V and 0 bases from J, leaving 7 bases between. The CDR3 has 14 amino acids.

The rearrangement joins TRBV12-3 or TRBV12-4 to TRBJ1-4; no clear D gene. CDR3 size: 12 residues. The V gene lost 6 bases and the J gene lost 4 bases, with 6 bases spanning the gap. For the CDR3, the DNA is TGTGCCAGCAGCTCGGATAATGAAAAACTGTTTTTT. As protein: CASSSDNEKLFF.

Only a few counts were recorded for this clonotype. V is TRBV4-1 and J is TRBJ1-2, with 9 bases matching TRBD1. The CDR3 is 16 amino acids. CDR1 and CDR2 from the germline V gene are MGHRA and YSYEKL. V shed 1 base, J shed 7 bases, and the junction held 10 bases outside the gene matches. The CDR3 loop reads CASSQGYRGREGGYTF. CDR3 nucleotide sequence: TGCGCCAGCAGCCAAGGATACAGGGGGCGCGAAGGTGGCTACACCTTC.

This clonotype occurred a few times. This chain joins TRBV18 and TRBJ2-3; tentatively, D is TRBD2 (6 bases). The CDR3 consists of 16 residues. Trimming left V 2 bases short and J 2 bases short, with 14 bases between. The germline V gene encodes CDR1 KGHSH and CDR2 LQKENI. CDR3 nucleotides: TGTGCCAGCTCACCAACCCAGGGACTCGACACAGATACGCAGTATTTT. Protein sequence: CASSPTQGLDTDTQYF.

This clonotype was picked up a small number of times. The chain has TRBV29-1 and TRBJ2-5; 12 nucleotides agree with TRBD1. Germline V lookup: CDR1 SQVTM, CDR2 ANQGSEA. The CDR3 contains 14 residues. With 4 bases clipped from V and 5 bases from J, the junction kept 5 bases outside the gene matches. DNA for the CDR3: TGCAGCGTTGCTGGGACAGGGGGCTTCGAGACCCAGTACTTC. This encodes CSVAGTGGFETQYF.

In its sample, this clonotype was seen a few times. J is TRBJ1-1 and V is TRBV11-2; a possible D gene is TRBD1 (5 bases). This CDR3 has 18 amino acids. Germline V gives CDR1 SGHAT, CDR2 FQNNGV. Trimming left V 3 bases short and J 4 bases short, with 24 bases between. The CDR3, as DNA: TGTGCCAGCAGCTTGAAACGCGGCTCAGGGCCCAAATTCACTGAAGCTTTCTTT. Protein product: CASSLKRGSGPKFTEAFF.

This rearrangement joins TRBV6-5 to TRBJ2-7; TRBD1 might be the D (6 bases). Per the germline V gene, CDR1 is MNHEY and CDR2 is SVGAGI. Trimming pared 5 bases from V and 5 bases from J, leaving 16 bases between. The CDR3 is 14 amino acids. CDR3 nucleotide sequence: TGTGCCAGCAGTCCAAGGACAGCACCTCACGAGCAGTACTTC. It is translated as CASSPRTAPHEQYF.

The rearrangement links TRBV11-2 to TRBJ2-7; TRBD2 matches at 7 bases. With 1 base clipped from V and 3 bases from J, the junction kept 6 bases outside the gene matches. Germline CDR1 and CDR2: SGHAT and FQNNGV. The CDR3 has 15 residues. The CDR3 region has the DNA TGTGCCAGCAGCTTAGTCGCGGGAGCGGGCTACGAGCAGTACTTC. It encodes CASSLVAGAGYEQYF. Drawing the rest from reference TRBV11-2 and TRBJ2-7, the complete variable domain is EAGVAQSPRYKIIEKRQSVAFWCNPISGHATLYWYQQILGQGPKLLIQFQNNGVVDDSQLPKDRFSAERLKGVDSTLKIQPAKLEDSAVYLCASSLVAGAGYEQYFGPGTRLTVT.